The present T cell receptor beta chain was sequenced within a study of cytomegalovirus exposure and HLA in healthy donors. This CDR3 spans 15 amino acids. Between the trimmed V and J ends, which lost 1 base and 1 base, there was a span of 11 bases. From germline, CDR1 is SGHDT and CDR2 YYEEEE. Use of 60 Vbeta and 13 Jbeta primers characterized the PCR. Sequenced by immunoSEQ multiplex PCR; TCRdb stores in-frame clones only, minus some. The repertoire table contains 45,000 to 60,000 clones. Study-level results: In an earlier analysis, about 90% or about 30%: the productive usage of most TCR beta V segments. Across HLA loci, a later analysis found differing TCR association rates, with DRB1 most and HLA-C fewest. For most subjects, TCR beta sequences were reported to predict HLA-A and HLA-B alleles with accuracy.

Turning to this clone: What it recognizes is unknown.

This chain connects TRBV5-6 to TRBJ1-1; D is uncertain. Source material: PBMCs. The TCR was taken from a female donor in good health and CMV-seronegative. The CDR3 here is CASSLLSAGNTEAFF. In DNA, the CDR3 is TGTGCCAGCAGCTTGCTTTCGGCAGGGAACACTGAAGCTTTCTTT.